What follows are 10 T cell receptor beta chains derived from one specimen sequenced in a study of T cell repertoires in cytomegalovirus infection. Each CDR3 protein is one row after TCRdb ran MiXCR on the reads. The table records 170,000 or so distinct CDR3 sequences, about a sixth of them present only once. The sample consisted of CD8+ T cells from PBMCs. These receptor sequences come from a human donor in good health (CMV status not recorded). Some clones in this sample may be carry-over from other donors' samples.

In its sample, this clonotype was seen a few times. The gene calls are TRBV7-9 and TRBJ2-1; 10 bases fit TRBD1. V was pared by 5 bases and J by 2 bases, with 9 bases of the junction left unmatched. This CDR3 is built from 17 residues. In germline, CDR1 is SEHNR, CDR2 FQNEAQ (reference sequence). CDR3 sequence reads: CASSPRPGTGAYNEQFF. The CDR3 region has the DNA TGTGCCAGCAGCCCGAGACCCGGGACAGGGGCCTACAATGAGCAGTTCTTC.

This clonotype came up many times. The chain carries TRBV7-8 and TRBJ1-1; no firm D call. Trimming cost V 0 bases and J 8 bases, with 10 bases left between them. The CDR3 length is 13 residues. Germline loops: CDR1 SGHVS, CDR2 FQNEAQ. Here the CDR3 reads CASSLAIRTEAFF. The CDR3 nucleotides read TGTGCCAGCAGCTTAGCGATACGTACGGAAGCTTTCTTT.

The rearrangement uses TRBV7-2 and TRBJ1-5; D is unclear. This CDR3 is built from 15 residues. Deletions cut 0 bases from V and 0 bases from J, with 6 bases between. Germline-derived CDR1 and CDR2 are SGHTA and FQGNSA. The CDR3 DNA reads TGTGCCAGCAGCTTAGCCGAGTATAGCAATCAGCCCCAGCATTTT. This codes for CASSLAEYSNQPQHF.

This clonotype was seen ten or more times. The rearrangement joins TRBV7-2 to TRBJ1-6; D not certain. Deletions cut 8 bases from V and 3 bases from J, with 11 bases between. Germline V lookup: CDR1 SGHTA, CDR2 FQGNSA. The CDR3 runs 14 residues. The CDR3: CASLERDYNSPLHF. For the CDR3, the DNA is TGTGCCAGCCTAGAACGAGACTATAATTCACCCCTCCACTTT.

The chain links TRBV29-1 to TRBJ1-1, with D unclear. The CDR3 is made up of 11 amino acids. Germline V gives CDR1 SQVTM, CDR2 ANQGSEA. V shed 5 bases and J shed 1 base, with 5 bases lying between them. The CDR3 sequence: CSVPRNTEAFF. CDR3 bases: TGCAGCGTTCCCCGGAACACTGAAGCTTTCTTT.

This clonotype was observed a few times. The V gene is TRBV10-3, the J gene TRBJ1-4, with D maybe TRBD1 (5 bases). Between the trimmed V and J ends, which lost 2 bases and 4 bases, there was a span of 11 bases. This CDR3 spans 15 amino acids. From germline, CDR1 is ENHRY and CDR2 SYGVKD. The chain's CDR3 is CAISEEDRSNEKLFF. CDR3 sequence (DNA): TGTGCCATCAGTGAGGAAGACAGAAGTAATGAAAAACTGTTTTTT.

The chain links TRBV4-3 to TRBJ1-1; TRBD1 matches at 7 bases. V shed 4 bases and J 0 bases; nucleotides not matched to a gene: 8. Germline CDR1 and CDR2: LGHNA and YSLEER. The CDR3 has 16 residues. The CDR3 is CASSLKRGRLNTEAFF. As DNA, the CDR3 is TGCGCCAGCAGCCTCAAAAGGGGGCGGCTGAACACTGAAGCTTTCTTT.

The J gene is TRBJ2-7, the V gene TRBV6-2 or TRBV6-3; D not resolved. V lost 6 bases and J lost 4, with 10 bases in between. This CDR3 comprises 12 residues. Germline V gives CDR1 MNHEY, CDR2 SVGEGT. The CDR3 region has the DNA TGTGCCAGCAGCCCAGATGTTTACGAGCAGTACTTC. Its protein is CASSPDVYEQYF.

This clonotype was seen only a few times. The chain has TRBV7-8 and TRBJ1-1; tentative D call: TRBD1 (5 bases). Germline-derived CDR1 and CDR2 are SGHVS and FQNEAQ. The V end was cut by 0 bases, the J end by 3 bases, with 8 bases between. This CDR3 comprises 14 residues. This chain's CDR3 is CASSLAKGHTEAFF. CDR3 coding DNA: TGTGCCAGCAGCTTAGCAAAGGGACACACTGAAGCTTTCTTT.

This clonotype has more than one count but fewer than ten. The V gene is TRBV4-1, the J gene TRBJ1-5, with a tentative D call TRBD1 (6 bases). The CDR3 totals 16 residues. V lost 0 bases to trimming and J lost 1 base, with 10 bases between them. CDR1 is MGHRA, CDR2 YSYEKL, per germline. The CDR3 region is CASSQESGVSNQPQHF. DNA of the CDR3: TGCGCCAGCAGCCAAGAATCAGGGGTAAGCAATCAGCCCCAGCATTTT.